This T cell receptor beta chain was sequenced during a study of T-cell reconstitution after alpha-beta-depleted transplantation in children. The authors prepared the TCRbeta library with unique molecular identifiers. TCRdb ran MiXCR on the PCR reads and lists one entry per CDR3 protein. The sample lists just over 950,000 distinct CDR3 sequences; around 30% were seen once. The germline V gene has CDR1 SNHLY and CDR2 FYNNEI. The CDR3 consists of 16 residues. Trimming cost V 6 bases and J 13 bases, with 28 bases left between them. This material consisted of PBMCs, mostly from graft donor cells, taken 360 days after TCRalphabeta/CD19-depleted stem cell transplant. The receptor was derived from a boy in the first two years of life who had a stem cell transplant for SCID, so the T cells may come from the graft donor. The chain carries TRBV2 and TRBJ2-1; either TRBD1 or TRBD2 may supply D (5 bases each). CDR3 DNA sequence: TGTGCCAGCAGAAAAAAAGTCCGGGACCCAACAACTACTCAGTTCTTC. Protein: CASRKKVRDPTTTQFF.